A single sample gave rise to the 5 T cell receptor beta chains below, sequenced in a study of blood T cell repertoires in COVID-19. Sequencing was performed with immunoSEQ multiplex PCR; in TCRdb, only in-frame clones are kept and a portion is missing. Among over 250,000 clones listed, about 83% were seen once. The specimen was peripheral blood. The receptors were gathered from a woman aged 50 to 60 who had recovered from COVID-19.

As DNA, the CDR3 is TGTGCCAGCAGTCGAGGACAGGGGGCAAGCTATGGCTACACCTTC. It is translated as CASSRGQGASYGYTF. The chain joins TRBV7-2 to TRBJ1-2; 11 bases match TRBD1. The V segment lost 6 bases and the J segment 4 bases; nucleotides outside the gene matches: 7. CDR1 and CDR2 (germline): SGHTA, FQGNSA. This CDR3 comprises 15 residues.

Only a few counts were recorded for this clone. The chain employs TRBV6-5 and TRBJ2-3; 8 nucleotides line up with TRBD1. Germline lookup yields CDR1 MNHEY and CDR2 SVGAGI. V shed 4 bases, J shed 6 bases, and the junction held 6 bases outside the gene matches. The CDR3 sequence is 14 residues long. CDR3 loop: CASSWTGTGDTQYF. The CDR3 region has the DNA TGTGCCAGCAGTTGGACAGGGACGGGGGATACGCAGTATTTT.

The chain carries TRBV5-7 and TRBJ2-1; 10 bases fit TRBD2. TRBV5-7 qualifies as an ORF whose function is uncertain. This CDR3 region has 16 residues. The V and J ends lost 1 base and 5 bases, in that order; junction bases with no gene match: 6. CDR3 nucleotide sequence: TGTGCCAGCAGCTTGTCCCCACTAGCGGGGAACAATGAGCAGTTCTTC. This encodes CASSLSPLAGNNEQFF.

This chain joins TRBV28 and TRBJ1-4, with D possibly matching TRBD1 (6 bases). This CDR3 is built from 14 residues. Trimming removed 9 bases from V and 3 bases from J, with 14 bases in between. Germline assignment: CDR1 MDHEN and CDR2 SYDVKM. CDR3 protein: CASTGIRSNEKLFF. Written as DNA, the CDR3 is TGTGCCAGTACAGGGATAAGGTCTAATGAAAAACTGTTTTTT.

The chain has TRBV27 and TRBJ1-2; 9 nucleotides line up with TRBD1. This CDR3 is built from 15 residues. Trimming took 2 bases from V and 0 from J; bases not matched to a gene: 1. The germline CDR1 and CDR2 sequences are MNHEY and SMNVEV (reference sequence). For the CDR3, the DNA is TGTGCCAGCAGTTTAGGGACAGGGACTAACTATGGCTACACCTTC. Translating it yields CASSLGTGTNYGYTF.